This is a list of T cell receptor beta chains from one sample in a study of stem cell transplantation in POMP-related autoinflammatory disease. Generated by immunoSEQ multiplex PCR, the TCRdb table keeps only in-frame clones and is missing some. The table records about 8,600 clones, 88% of them present only once. The specimen was CD8+ T cells from PBMCs, collected after stem cell transplantation. The receptors were gathered from a human patient with POMP-related autoinflammation and immune dysregulation (PRAID). Some T cells may have come from the graft donor. Each CDR3 is given with its conserved first and last residue. The D gene is left open where the match is weak. Size tells how often a clone was seen (once, few, many) or the class of an expanded clone, and some rows leave it out.

j_call: TRBJ2-5
clone_size: .
v_call: TRBV7-9
d_call: TRBD2
cdr3_nt: TGTGCCAGCAGCTCGTTAGCGGGGAAACAAGAGACCCAGTACTTC
cdr3_aa: CASSSLAGKQETQYF

j_call: TRBJ2-1
clone_size: .
v_call: TRBV6-5
d_call: .
cdr3_nt: TGTGCCAGCAGTTACTCGAGTGTCTTCAATGAGCAGTTCTTC
cdr3_aa: CASSYSSVFNEQFF

j_call: TRBJ1-5
clone_size: .
v_call: TRBV19
d_call: TRBD1
cdr3_nt: TGTGCCAGTAGTACCCCGGACAGGGTAGGAAATCAGCCCCAGCATTTT
cdr3_aa: CASSTPDRVGNQPQHF

j_call: TRBJ1-1
clone_size: .
v_call: TRBV7-9
d_call: .
cdr3_nt: TGTGCCAGCAGCTTAGGATGGGGGACACAGAACACTGAAGCTTTCTTT
cdr3_aa: CASSLGWGTQNTEAFF

j_call: TRBJ2-5
clone_size: .
v_call: TRBV5-1
d_call: TRBD1
cdr3_nt: TGCGCCAGCAGCTTCCGAGACAGGGTAGGGCAAGAGACCCAGTACTTC
cdr3_aa: CASSFRDRVGQETQYF

j_call: TRBJ2-5
clone_size: .
v_call: TRBV27
d_call: .
cdr3_nt: TGTGCCAGCAGCCCCACGGGCAGGGGTCAAGAGACCCAGTACTTC
cdr3_aa: CASSPTGRGQETQYF

j_call: TRBJ1-2
clone_size: few
v_call: TRBV5-1
d_call: .
cdr3_nt: TGCGCCAGCAGCTTGGGAGACAGGACTGACTTTCACACCTTC
cdr3_aa: CASSLGDRTDFHTF

j_call: TRBJ1-5
clone_size: .
v_call: TRBV15
d_call: .
cdr3_nt: TGTGCCACCAGCAGAGATCGGAGGACAACCTTGAGCAATCAGCCCCAGCATTTT
cdr3_aa: CATSRDRRTTLSNQPQHF

j_call: TRBJ2-1
clone_size: .
v_call: TRBV12-3/TRBV12-4
d_call: .
cdr3_nt: TGTGCCAGCCTTTCCGGAAATGAGCAGTTCTTC
cdr3_aa: CASLSGNEQFF

j_call: TRBJ2-5
clone_size: .
v_call: TRBV5-5
d_call: TRBD1
cdr3_nt: TGTGCCAGCAGCTTCCCTGGACAGGGGAGGGAGACCCAGTACTTC
cdr3_aa: CASSFPGQGRETQYF

j_call: TRBJ2-3
clone_size: .
v_call: TRBV18
d_call: TRBD1
cdr3_nt: TGTGCCAGCTCACCCTTCACAGGGGAGAGCACAGATACGCAGTATTTT
cdr3_aa: CASSPFTGESTDTQYF

j_call: TRBJ2-7
clone_size: .
v_call: TRBV5-6
d_call: .
cdr3_nt: TGTGCCAGCAGCCCGGACGGCTACGAGCAGTACTTC
cdr3_aa: CASSPDGYEQYF

j_call: TRBJ1-1
clone_size: .
v_call: TRBV2
d_call: .
cdr3_nt: TGTGCCAGCAGTGCGCGGCGGGGGGCGGACACTGAAGCTTTCTTT
cdr3_aa: CASSARRGADTEAFF

j_call: TRBJ2-5
clone_size: .
v_call: TRBV24-1
d_call: TRBD2
cdr3_nt: TGTGCCACCAGTGAACTAGCGGGATCATCAGAGACCCAGTACTTC
cdr3_aa: CATSELAGSSETQYF

j_call: TRBJ2-7
clone_size: .
v_call: TRBV28
d_call: TRBD2
cdr3_nt: TGTGCCAGCGGGGAATGGGCTAGCGGGAACCTATACGAGCAGTACTTC
cdr3_aa: CASGEWASGNLYEQYF

j_call: TRBJ1-5
clone_size: .
v_call: TRBV19
d_call: .
cdr3_nt: TGTGCCAGTAGTATGTCAGGATTCCTTAGCAATCAGCCCCAGCATTTT
cdr3_aa: CASSMSGFLSNQPQHF

j_call: TRBJ2-5
clone_size: .
v_call: TRBV19
d_call: .
cdr3_nt: TGTGCCAGTAGTATAGGATTTAAGGGCGAGACCCAGTACTTC
cdr3_aa: CASSIGFKGETQYF

j_call: TRBJ1-1
clone_size: .
v_call: TRBV9
d_call: .
cdr3_nt: TGTGCCAGCAGCGAGACTGGGAGGGACACTGAAGCTTTCTTT
cdr3_aa: CASSETGRDTEAFF

j_call: TRBJ1-5
clone_size: .
v_call: TRBV28
d_call: .
cdr3_nt: TGTGCCAGCAGTTTATTCGGCCAGGGCGAGGATCAGCCCCAGCATTTT
cdr3_aa: CASSLFGQGEDQPQHF

j_call: TRBJ2-1
clone_size: .
v_call: TRBV21-1
d_call: .
cdr3_nt: TGTGCCAGCAGCAAATCTCCCTATACGCGGGAGTCTTACAATGAGCAGTTCTTC
cdr3_aa: CASSKSPYTRESYNEQFF

j_call: TRBJ2-7
clone_size: .
v_call: TRBV29-1
d_call: TRBD2
cdr3_nt: TGCAGCGTTGAAGACTCGGGACTAGCGGGACCGTACGAGCAGTACTTC
cdr3_aa: CSVEDSGLAGPYEQYF

j_call: TRBJ2-5
clone_size: .
v_call: TRBV7-9
d_call: TRBD1
cdr3_nt: TGTGCCAGCAGCTTGAATCCGGGACAGGGGTTGGGGACCCAGTACTTC
cdr3_aa: CASSLNPGQGLGTQYF

j_call: TRBJ2-2
clone_size: .
v_call: TRBV30
d_call: .
cdr3_nt: TGTGCCTGGAGTGGCGGAAACACCGGGGAGCTGTTTTTT
cdr3_aa: CAWSGGNTGELFF

j_call: TRBJ1-5
clone_size: .
v_call: TRBV16
d_call: .
cdr3_nt: TGTGCCAGCAGCCAAGAGACCTCTTTCGAGAGGAGTAGCAATCAGCCCCAGCATTTT
cdr3_aa: CASSQETSFERSSNQPQHF

j_call: TRBJ1-5
clone_size: .
v_call: TRBV3-1/TRBV3-2
d_call: .
cdr3_nt: TGTGCCAGCAGCCAAGATCGGGACAGCAATCAGCCCCAGCATTTT
cdr3_aa: CASSQDRDSNQPQHF

j_call: TRBJ2-7
clone_size: .
v_call: TRBV7-9
d_call: .
cdr3_nt: TGTGCCAGCAGCCTGTCAGTTTACGAGCAGTACTTC
cdr3_aa: CASSLSVYEQYF

j_call: TRBJ1-2
clone_size: .
v_call: TRBV10-1
d_call: .
cdr3_nt: TGCGCCAGCAGTGAAGGGCAGGGTGAGGGCTACACCTTC
cdr3_aa: CASSEGQGEGYTF

j_call: TRBJ2-5
clone_size: .
v_call: TRBV5-8
d_call: TRBD1
cdr3_nt: TGTGCCAGCAGCCCACGTCGGGGACAGTCGGTAGAGACCCAGTACTTC
cdr3_aa: CASSPRRGQSVETQYF

j_call: TRBJ2-7
clone_size: .
v_call: TRBV28
d_call: .
cdr3_nt: TGTGCCAGCAGTTACGAAGGGACCACCTACGAGCAGTACTTC
cdr3_aa: CASSYEGTTYEQYF

j_call: TRBJ2-3
clone_size: few
v_call: TRBV4-2
d_call: .
cdr3_nt: TGTGCCAGCAGCCAAGAACGGGTGGCGACGAGGGGGGATACGCAGTATTTT
cdr3_aa: CASSQERVATRGDTQYF

j_call: TRBJ2-3
clone_size: .
v_call: TRBV6-1
d_call: TRBD2
cdr3_nt: TGTGCCAGCAGTGAATTAGTAGCGGGAACCACAGATACGCAGTATTTT
cdr3_aa: CASSELVAGTTDTQYF

j_call: TRBJ2-1
clone_size: .
v_call: TRBV24-1
d_call: TRBD1
cdr3_nt: TGTGCCACCAGCCAGGGGGCTGAGCAGTTCTTC
cdr3_aa: CATSQGAEQFF